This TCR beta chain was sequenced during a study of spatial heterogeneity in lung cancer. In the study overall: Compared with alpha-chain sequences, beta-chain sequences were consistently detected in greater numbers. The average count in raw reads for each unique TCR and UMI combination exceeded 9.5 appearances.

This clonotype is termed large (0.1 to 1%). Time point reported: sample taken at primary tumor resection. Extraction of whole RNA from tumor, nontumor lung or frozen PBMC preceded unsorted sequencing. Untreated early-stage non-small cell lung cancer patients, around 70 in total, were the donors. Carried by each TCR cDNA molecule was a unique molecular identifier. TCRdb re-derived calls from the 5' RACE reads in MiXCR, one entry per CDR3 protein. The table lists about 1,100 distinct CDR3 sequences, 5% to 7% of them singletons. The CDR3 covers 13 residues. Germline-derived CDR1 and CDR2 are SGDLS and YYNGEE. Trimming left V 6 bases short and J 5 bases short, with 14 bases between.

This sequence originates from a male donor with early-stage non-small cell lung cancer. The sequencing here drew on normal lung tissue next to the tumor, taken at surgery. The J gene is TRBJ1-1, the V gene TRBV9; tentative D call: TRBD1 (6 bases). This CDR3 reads CASTSRGGTEAFF. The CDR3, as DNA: TGTGCCAGCACCTCCAGGGGAGGGACTGAAGCTTTCTTT. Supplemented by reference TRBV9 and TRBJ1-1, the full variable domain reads DSGVTQTPKHLITATGQRVTLRCSPRSGDLSVYWYQQSLDQGLQFLIQYYNGEERAKGNILERFSAQQFPDLHSELNLSSLELGDSALYFCASTSRGGTEAFFGQGTRLTVV.